The next 32 T cell receptor beta chains were all read from a single sample in a study of T cells after yellow fever vaccination. Via MiXCR, TCRdb re-called the 5' RACE reads, giving one row per CDR3 protein. This table has 120,000 or so distinct CDR3 sequences, approximately 9% appearing once. This specimen consisted of CD8+ T cells sorted from PBMCs, obtained on the day of the yellow fever booster vaccination. The receptors stem from a man aged 18 to 29 who received the YFV17D yellow fever vaccine.

This clonotype was picked up a small number of times. This sequence joins TRBV7-9 and TRBJ1-4, with D possibly being TRBD1 (5 bases). Between the trimmed V and J ends, which lost 5 bases and 0 bases, there was a span of 13 bases. CDR1 and CDR2 (germline): SEHNR, FQNEAQ (reference sequence). The length of the CDR3 is 16 residues. The CDR3 loop is CASSRVGAATNEKLFF. The CDR3 DNA reads TGTGCCAGCAGCCGTGTTGGGGCAGCAACTAATGAAAAACTGTTTTTT.

This clonotype was seen a few times. The chain carries TRBV5-1 and TRBJ2-7; possibly TRBD2 for D (7 bases). There are 12 residues in the CDR3. CDR1 is SGHRS and CDR2 is YFSETQ in the germline V gene. The V end was cut by 4 bases, the J end by 6 bases, with 11 bases between. This CDR3 reads CASSREGVEQYF. As DNA, the CDR3 is TGCGCCAGCAGCAGGGAGGGGGTCGAGCAGTACTTC.

This clonotype was observed a handful of times. The rearrangement joins TRBV5-4 to TRBJ2-7; D unclear. Germline V gene lookup returns CDR1 SGHNT and CDR2 YYREEE (reference sequence). The CDR3 totals 12 residues. V lost 5 bases to trimming and J lost 4 bases, with 10 bases between them. The CDR3: CASRSLGYEQYV. CDR3 DNA sequence: TGTGCCAGCAGGTCTCTGGGGTACGAGCAGTACGTC.

This clonotype has only a few counts. The chain recombines TRBV3-1 with TRBJ1-3; tentative D call: TRBD1 (6 bases). Deletions cut 5 bases from V and 2 bases from J, with 13 bases between. Germline V gene lookup returns CDR1 LGHDT and CDR2 YNNKEL (reference sequence). The CDR3 spans 15 residues. CDR3 coding DNA: TGTGCCAGCAGCACCGGACAGTCTCCTGGAAACACCATATATTTT. It specifies CASSTGQSPGNTIYF. Full variable domain (missing parts from reference TRBV3-1 and TRBJ1-3): DTAVSQTPKYLVTQMGNDKSIKCEQNLGHDTMYWYKQDSKKFLKIMFSYNNKELIINETVPNRFSPKSPDKAHLNLHINSLELGDSAVYFCASSTGQSPGNTIYFGEGSWLTVV.

This clonotype was counted only a few times. V and J are TRBV9 and TRBJ2-7; a possible D gene is TRBD2 (6 bases). Deletions cut 0 bases from V and 2 bases from J, with 12 bases between. The CDR3 extends over 15 amino acids. Per the germline V gene, CDR1 is SGDLS and CDR2 is YYNGEE. The CDR3 loop is CASSVALGGAYEQYF. CDR3 in DNA: TGTGCCAGCAGCGTAGCTTTGGGGGGAGCCTACGAGCAGTACTTC. The full variable domain, in which reference TRBV9 and TRBJ2-7 provide the parts outside the CDR3, is DSGVTQTPKHLITATGQRVTLRCSPRSGDLSVYWYQQSLDQGLQFLIQYYNGEERAKGNILERFSAQQFPDLHSELNLSSLELGDSALYFCASSVALGGAYEQYFGPGTRLTVT.

For the CDR3, the DNA is TGTGCCACCAGCAGAGAATCAGGGGGAAGCAATCAGCCCCAGCATTTT. This sequence encodes CATSRESGGSNQPQHF. V and J are TRBV15 and TRBJ1-5, with 7 nucleotides matching TRBD1. CDR1 is LNHNV and CDR2 is YYDKDF in the germline V gene (reference sequence). V lost 0 bases, J lost 1 base, and 3 bases stayed unmatched. The CDR3 runs to 16 residues.

J is TRBJ2-1 and V is TRBV2; the D gene could be TRBD1 or TRBD2 (5 bases each). Trimming shortened V by 2 bases and J by 8 bases, and 16 bases separated the two germline ends. In germline, CDR1 is SNHLY, CDR2 FYNNEI. This CDR3 comprises 15 residues. CDR3 DNA sequence: TGTGCCAGCAGTGAAATTGCCCCCGGGACGGATGAGCAGTTCTTC. Translating it yields CASSEIAPGTDEQFF.

Only a few counts were recorded for this clonotype. The rearrangement joins TRBV5-1 to TRBJ1-1; D is unclear. V lost 1 base and J 0 bases, leaving 10 bases between the germline ends. The germline CDR1 and CDR2 sequences are SGHRS and YFSETQ. The CDR3 contains 15 residues. This CDR3 reads CASSLLGLLNTEAFF. DNA of the CDR3: TGCGCCAGCAGCTTGTTAGGGCTTTTGAACACTGAAGCTTTCTTT. The whole variable domain, filled in from reference TRBV5-1 and TRBJ1-1, reads KAGVTQTPRYLIKTRGQQVTLSCSPISGHRSVSWYQQTPGQGLQFLFEYFSETQRNKGNFPGRFSGRQFSNSRSEMNVSTLELGDSALYLCASSLLGLLNTEAFFGQGTRLTVV.

Ten or more counts support this clonotype. The gene calls are TRBV11-2 and TRBJ2-5, with 7 nucleotides matching TRBD2. Germline V gene lookup returns CDR1 SGHAT and CDR2 FQNNGV. After removal of 5 bases from V and 0 bases from J, the junction contained 12 bases not matched to a gene. This CDR3 has 17 residues. CDR3 DNA sequence: TGTGCCAGCAGCCACGGGACTACCAAATATGACCAAGAGACCCAGTACTTC. It translates to CASSHGTTKYDQETQYF.

This chain uses TRBV11-2 with TRBJ2-5; tentative D call: TRBD1 (5 bases). The CDR3 length is 15 residues. Trimming stripped 1 base from V and 3 bases from J, with 12 bases between. In germline, CDR1 is SGHAT, CDR2 FQNNGV. The CDR3 coding sequence is TGTGCCAGCAGCTTAGGTCCCCTGGACAAAGAGACCCAGTACTTC. As protein: CASSLGPLDKETQYF.

This clonotype was detected ten times or more. CDR3 nucleotide sequence: TGCGCCAGCAGCTTGGTGCTCGGACAGACTTACAATGAGCAGTTCTTC. Translated, it gives CASSLVLGQTYNEQFF. The chain combines TRBV5-1 with TRBJ2-1, with a possible D match to TRBD1 (6 bases). V was cut by 0 bases and J by 4 bases, with 14 bases left in between. Germline V gene sequence: CDR1 SGHRS, CDR2 YFSETQ. This CDR3 contains 16 residues.

This sequence joins TRBV7-9 and TRBJ2-7; D gene ambiguous. Germline loops: CDR1 SEHNR, CDR2 FQNEAQ (reference sequence). The V and J ends lost 1 base and 0 bases respectively, with 7 bases between them. The length of the CDR3 is 14 residues. The CDR3: CASSLGQSSYEQYV. The CDR3 region has the DNA TGTGCCAGCAGCTTAGGGCAGAGCTCCTACGAGCAGTACGTC.

In its sample, this clonotype was seen many times. The J gene is TRBJ2-3, the V gene TRBV29-1; D remains ambiguous. CDR3 length: 13 amino acids. V shed 2 bases and J shed 6 bases, with 12 bases lying between them. Germline CDR1 and CDR2: SQVTM and ANQGSEA. Written as DNA, the CDR3 is TGCAGCGTTGAAAGCAAGACCTTGGATACGCAGTATTTT. Translating it yields CSVESKTLDTQYF.

The chain employs TRBV4-1 and TRBJ2-5; D is possibly TRBD2 (6 bases). The CDR3 totals 14 residues. Trimming took off 3 bases at V and 2 bases at J, with 10 bases between the two ends. Germline CDR1 MGHRA, CDR2 YSYEKL. DNA for the CDR3: TGCGCCAGCAGCCACACCGGGAGTCAAGAGACCCAGTACTTC. It codes for CASSHTGSQETQYF.

This clonotype was counted a few times. The J gene is TRBJ1-2, the V gene TRBV7-9; 7 bases match TRBD1. The ends lost 1 base at V and 6 bases at J; junction bases unmatched: 8. The CDR3 spans 15 residues. Germline values: CDR1 SEHNR, CDR2 FQNEAQ (reference sequence). This CDR3 is CASSLVAGGNDGYTF. In DNA form, the CDR3 reads TGTGCCAGCAGCTTAGTTGCAGGGGGTAATGATGGCTACACCTTC.

This clonotype turned up a few times. The CDR3 is CASSLGYGGGRRTEAFF. In DNA form, the CDR3 reads TGTGCCAGCAGCTTAGGGTACGGGGGCGGAAGAAGGACTGAAGCTTTCTTT. The rearrangement links TRBV7-2 to TRBJ1-1; tentatively, D is TRBD1 (6 bases). Germline V gene data show CDR1 as SGHTA and CDR2 as FQGNSA. The CDR3 runs to 17 residues. V was shortened by 1 base and J by 5 bases, with 20 bases between the two germline ends. The full variable domain, with the rest looked up from reference TRBV7-2 and TRBJ1-1, is GAGVSQSPSNKVTEKGKDVELRCDPISGHTALYWYRQSLGQGLEFLIYFQGNSAPDKSGLPSDRFSAERTGGSVSTLTIQRTQQEDSAVYLCASSLGYGGGRRTEAFFGQGTRLTVV.

The chain uses TRBV29-1 and TRBJ1-2; D is ambiguous. V was clipped by 5 bases and J by 8 bases, with 9 bases between them. The length of the CDR3 is 10 residues. Germline V gene sequence: CDR1 SQVTM, CDR2 ANQGSEA. DNA of the CDR3: TGCAGCGTTTGGAGTCAGGGCTACACCTTC. Its protein is CSVWSQGYTF.

DNA of the CDR3: TGTGCCAGCAGTGAAGCTTGGTGGCCTCTATACGGGGAGCTGTTTTTT. Translated: CASSEAWWPLYGELFF. V gene TRBV2 combines with J gene TRBJ2-2; no firm D call. Germline V gives CDR1 SNHLY, CDR2 FYNNEI. V lost 0 bases and J lost 7, with 15 bases in between. The CDR3 is 16 amino acids.

This clonotype was seen more than once but under ten times. The chain uses TRBV20-1 and TRBJ2-7; D gene ambiguous. Germline CDR1 and CDR2: DFQATT and SNEGSKA (reference sequence). V dropped 2 bases and J dropped 0 bases, with 17 bases sitting between them. The CDR3 is 16 residues long. CDR3 in amino acids: CSARKWNSEISYEQYF. DNA of the CDR3: TGCAGTGCTAGAAAGTGGAACAGCGAAATCTCCTACGAGCAGTACTTC.

The gene calls are TRBV4-3 and TRBJ2-2; 11 bases are a match to TRBD1. CDR1 is LGHNA and CDR2 is YSLEER in the germline V gene. J lost 5 bases, V lost 3 bases, and 8 bases had no gene match. The CDR3 sequence is 17 residues long. The CDR3 sequence: CASSQDSGTGGTGELFF. CDR3 DNA sequence: TGCGCCAGCAGCCAGGACTCCGGGACAGGGGGGACCGGGGAGCTGTTTTTT.

This clonotype was counted only a few times. This sequence joins TRBV7-8 and TRBJ2-3; D is tentatively TRBD1 or TRBD2 (5 bases each). The germline V and J ends were trimmed by 6 bases and 8 bases, with 15 bases remaining between them. The CDR3 loop spans 13 amino acids. Germline V gene data show CDR1 as SGHVS and CDR2 as FQNEAQ. This CDR3 reads CASRTRGRGTQYF. CDR3 in DNA: TGTGCCAGCAGGACACGGGGACGGGGTACGCAGTATTTT.

This chain links TRBV30 with TRBJ2-2; 7 bases are a match to TRBD1. This CDR3 spans 18 amino acids. CDR1 is GTSNPN and CDR2 is SVGIG in the germline V gene (reference sequence). The junction had 18 bases not matched to a gene; V was cut back by 4 bases and J by 4 bases. In DNA form, the CDR3 reads TGTGCCTGGACTCTACCGGGCAGGGGGATCCCGAGCACCGGGGAGCTGTTTTTT. This translates into CAWTLPGRGIPSTGELFF.

CDR3 amino acids: CASSLDNEQFF. In DNA, the CDR3 is TGTGCCAGCAGCTTAGACAATGAGCAGTTCTTC. The chain couples TRBV7-9 to TRBJ2-1; D gene unclear. Germline V lookup: CDR1 SEHNR, CDR2 FQNEAQ (reference sequence). V shed 1 base and J shed 5 bases, with 0 bases lying between them. This CDR3 comprises 11 residues.

This clonotype appeared a few times. This chain connects TRBV11-3 to TRBJ2-1; possible D gene TRBD1, 6 bases. V was trimmed by 3 bases and J by 1 base, leaving 16 bases between them. The CDR3 loop spans 17 amino acids. CDR1 and CDR2 (germline): SGHNT, YENEEA. The CDR3 region has the DNA TGTGCCAGCAGCTTGGATCAGGGGATGAGTTCCTACAATGAGCAGTTCTTC. Residues: CASSLDQGMSSYNEQFF.

A few counts support this clonotype. This sequence joins TRBV9 and TRBJ2-3; the match to TRBD2 covers 14 bases. Trimming removed 3 bases from V and 0 bases from J; junction bases left unmatched: 12. The CDR3 sequence is 20 residues long. CDR1 is SGDLS, CDR2 YYNGEE, per germline. The CDR3 loop reads CASSDPGTSGGPTSTDTQYF. The CDR3 nucleotides read TGTGCCAGCAGCGACCCCGGGACTAGCGGGGGTCCGACTAGCACAGATACGCAGTATTTT.

This clonotype was picked up a small number of times. This chain uses TRBV6-2 or TRBV6-3 with TRBJ2-6; a possible D gene is TRBD1 (6 bases). The CDR3 loop spans 15 amino acids. Germline V gene data show CDR1 as MNHEY and CDR2 as SVGEGT. V dropped 5 bases and J dropped 0 bases, with 8 bases sitting between them. The CDR3 coding sequence is TGTGCCAGCAGTGGGGGCTTCTCTGGGGCCAACGTCCTGACTTTC. Protein: CASSGGFSGANVLTF.

This chain links TRBV30 with TRBJ1-2; D ambiguous. CDR3 length: 12 amino acids. V lost 0 bases and J 5 bases, leaving 7 bases between the germline ends. CDR1 and CDR2 (germline): GTSNPN, SVGIG (reference sequence). The CDR3 bases are TGTGCCTGGAGTGTAGGTCTTTATGGCTACACCTTC. This sequence encodes CAWSVGLYGYTF.

Only a few counts were recorded for this clonotype. The chain has TRBV6-5 and TRBJ2-2, with no clear D. This CDR3 comprises 13 residues. Germline values: CDR1 MNHEY, CDR2 SVGAGI. V dropped 5 bases and J dropped 5 bases, with 9 bases sitting between them. CDR3 loop: CASSPVGTGELFF. The CDR3, as DNA: TGTGCCAGCAGTCCCGTAGGAACCGGGGAGCTGTTTTTT.

This clonotype has just a few counts. V and J are TRBV12-3 or TRBV12-4 and TRBJ1-2; D possibly corresponds to TRBD1 (5 bases). Trimming stripped 5 bases from V and 14 bases from J, with 15 bases between. The CDR3 totals 11 residues. CDR3 protein: CASSPGPVWTF. The CDR3 DNA follows: TGTGCCAGCAGTCCGGGACCCGTATGGACCTTC.

The V call is TRBV6-5, the J call TRBJ1-4, with D perhaps matching TRBD1 (5 bases). CDR3 size: 16 residues. V was pared by 0 bases and J by 11 bases, with 19 bases between. Germline V lookup: CDR1 MNHEY, CDR2 SVGAGI. The CDR3 reads CASSYSTPSEGIKLFF. Here the CDR3 DNA reads TGTGCCAGCAGTTACTCCACACCCTCTGAGGGGATTAAACTGTTTTTT.

The table lists this clonotype with a few counts. The rearrangement joins TRBV25-1 to TRBJ2-3; D assignment may be TRBD1 or TRBD2 (5 bases each). The V and J ends lost 0 bases and 6 bases respectively, with 13 bases between them. The CDR3 covers 15 residues. Germline CDR1 MGHDK, CDR2 SYGVNS. This chain's CDR3 is CASSEYEGRGDTQYF. The CDR3, as DNA: TGTGCCAGCAGTGAATATGAGGGGCGCGGGGATACGCAGTATTTT.

This clonotype occurred a few times. The rearrangement links TRBV4-1 to TRBJ2-3; unclear D gene. Trimming stripped 0 bases from V and 4 bases from J, with 20 bases between. Germline loops: CDR1 MGHRA, CDR2 YSYEKL. This CDR3 contains 18 residues. This CDR3 reads CASSQEVVLATLADTQYF. DNA of the CDR3: TGCGCCAGCAGCCAAGAAGTTGTTTTGGCGACTTTGGCAGATACGCAGTATTTT.